Listed here are 31 T cell receptor beta chains from one sample, sequenced in a study of memory CD8 T cells in hepatitis C reinfection. Here immunoSEQ multiplex PCR was the method, and the copy in TCRdb shows in-frame clones only, minus some. The profile shows over 50,000 clones, over 85% of them singletons. Time point specified: pre-reinfection, 55 to 20 weeks before reinfection detection. Sorted cells were sequenced directly ex vivo without any in vitro expansion. What was sequenced was naive CD8+ T cells sorted from blood. These receptors originate from a man aged 18 to 29 with hepatitis C virus infection.

The CDR3 DNA reads as TGTGCCAGCAGCTCCGGGAGCTATGGCTACACCTTC. Translated: CASSSGSYGYTF. V and J are TRBV7-9 and TRBJ1-2; D is unresolved. Germline-derived CDR1 and CDR2 are SEHNR and FQNEAQ (reference sequence). This CDR3 is built from 12 residues. V lost 4 bases and J lost 4, with 7 bases in between. The full variable domain, in which reference TRBV7-9 and TRBJ1-2 provide the parts outside the CDR3, is DTGVSQNPRHKITKRGQNVTFRCDPISEHNRLYWYRQTLGQGPEFLTYFQNEAQLEKSRLLSDRFSAERPKGSFSTLEIQRTEQGDSAMYLCASSSGSYGYTFGSGTRLTVV.

The chain links TRBV20-1 to TRBJ1-2; D is uncertain. Germline V lookup: CDR1 DFQATT, CDR2 SNEGSKA (reference sequence). Trimming pared 5 bases from V and 4 bases from J, leaving 8 bases between. CDR3 length equals 11 residues. The CDR3 coding sequence is TGCAGTGCTTCCGGACTCTATGGCTACACCTTC. Translation: CSASGLYGYTF.

The V and J genes are TRBV7-9 and TRBJ2-1; TRBD1 matches at 10 bases. V shed 1 base and J 7 bases; nucleotides not matched to a gene: 4. Per the germline V gene, CDR1 is SEHNR and CDR2 is FQNEAQ (reference sequence). The CDR3 consists of 15 residues. The CDR3 reads CASSLGQGALNEQFF. As DNA, the CDR3 is TGTGCCAGCAGCTTAGGACAGGGGGCTCTGAATGAGCAGTTCTTC.

This chain uses TRBV27 with TRBJ2-1; TRBD2 is a possible D gene (6 bases). The V gene's germline CDR1 is MNHEY and CDR2 SMNVEV (reference sequence). This CDR3 contains 13 residues. Deletions cut 6 bases from V and 7 bases from J, with 13 bases between. The CDR3 reads CASRGLLGNEQFF. The DNA for the CDR3 is TGTGCCAGCAGGGGACTCCTGGGGAATGAGCAGTTCTTC.

The V call is TRBV27, the J call TRBJ2-1; 7 nucleotides line up with TRBD1. CDR1 is MNHEY, CDR2 SMNVEV, per germline (reference sequence). V shed 5 bases, J shed 4 bases, and the junction held 2 bases outside the gene matches. This CDR3 spans 13 amino acids. CDR3 residues: CASSTGAYNEQFF. For the CDR3, the DNA is TGTGCCAGCAGTACAGGGGCGTACAATGAGCAGTTCTTC.

The chain couples TRBV5-1 to TRBJ2-3, with TRBD1 identical over 7 bases. CDR1 is SGHRS and CDR2 is YFSETQ in the germline V gene. V was clipped by 4 bases and J by 2 bases; unmatched bases: 10. The CDR3 contains 16 residues. CDR3 DNA sequence: TGCGCCAGCAGCAAGCGGCCGGGACAGTCCACAGATACGCAGTATTTT. Translation gives CASSKRPGQSTDTQYF. The whole variable domain, remainder taken from reference TRBV5-1 and TRBJ2-3, is KAGVTQTPRYLIKTRGQQVTLSCSPISGHRSVSWYQQTPGQGLQFLFEYFSETQRNKGNFPGRFSGRQFSNSRSEMNVSTLELGDSALYLCASSKRPGQSTDTQYFGPGTRLTVL.

The CDR3 DNA is TGTGCCAGCAGCCCACGGGGGGACTACGAGCAGTACGTC. It translates to CASSPRGDYEQYV. The gene calls are TRBV7-9 and TRBJ2-7, with 7 bases fitting TRBD2. The CDR3 contains 13 residues. The germline V gene has CDR1 SEHNR and CDR2 FQNEAQ (reference sequence). V lost 5 bases and J lost 3; bases outside the gene matches: 4.

This chain connects TRBV27 to TRBJ2-6, with 11 bases fitting TRBD2. The V gene's germline CDR1 is MNHEY and CDR2 SMNVEV (reference sequence). The J segment lost 0 bases and the V segment lost 3 bases, leaving 10 bases of the junction unmatched. The CDR3 runs 20 residues. CDR3: CASSLTSGDLINSGANVLTF. CDR3 coding DNA: TGTGCCAGCAGTTTGACTAGCGGGGACCTAATTAACTCTGGGGCCAACGTCCTGACTTTC.

The chain carries TRBV5-1 and TRBJ2-1, with D maybe TRBD2 (6 bases). The V end was cut by 4 bases, the J end by 4 bases, with 15 bases between. The V gene's germline CDR1 is SGHRS and CDR2 YFSETQ. This CDR3 spans 15 amino acids. The CDR3 here is CASSPVASEYNEQFF. DNA of the CDR3: TGCGCCAGCAGCCCAGTGGCTAGCGAATACAATGAGCAGTTCTTC.

The rearrangement links TRBV5-1 to TRBJ2-3; TRBD2 agrees at 16 bases. The V gene end was trimmed by 6 bases and the J gene end by 3 bases; junction bases not matched to a gene: 13. Germline CDR1 is SGHRS and CDR2 is YFSETQ. The CDR3 totals 19 residues. The DNA for the CDR3 is TGCGCCAGCACCGCGGGACTAGCGGGAGGGGACCTTGAGACAGATACGCAGTATTTT. Its protein product is CASTAGLAGGDLETDTQYF.

The V call is TRBV5-5, the J call TRBJ2-7; tentative D call: TRBD1 (5 bases). V was trimmed by 0 bases and J by 10 bases, leaving 20 bases between them. Germline CDR1 and CDR2: SGHKS and YYEKEE (reference sequence). CDR3 length: 15 amino acids. The CDR3 loop is CASSLEGAGSFVQYV. The CDR3 nucleotides are TGTGCCAGCAGCTTGGAAGGGGCCGGATCGTTCGTACAGTACGTC.

The chain links TRBV19 to TRBJ2-7; TRBD1 matches at 10 bases. Germline values: CDR1 LNHDA, CDR2 SQIVND (reference sequence). This CDR3 contains 15 residues. With V trimmed by 2 bases and J by 6 bases, 7 bases remained unmatched. In nucleotides, the CDR3 is TGTGCCAGTAGTATATCGACAGGGGGCTATGTCGAGCAGTACTTC. Its translation: CASSISTGGYVEQYF.

The chain joins TRBV19 to TRBJ1-1; no firm D call. Germline V gene data show CDR1 as LNHDA and CDR2 as SQIVND (reference sequence). V dropped 9 bases and J dropped 7 bases, with 12 bases sitting between them. This CDR3 is built from 11 residues. The CDR3 DNA sequence: TGTGCCAGCAACTTGTTCAATGAAGCTTTCTTT. Encoded protein: CASNLFNEAFF.

The chain recombines TRBV28 with TRBJ2-2; 11 bases agree with TRBD1. The CDR3 runs to 17 residues. Per the germline V gene, CDR1 is MDHEN and CDR2 is SYDVKM. J gave up 6 bases and V 3 bases, and 9 bases lay outside the gene matches. CDR3 sequence (DNA): TGTGCCAGCAGTTTTCTCGGGACAGGGGGATTCGCCGGGGAGCTGTTTTTT. It is translated as CASSFLGTGGFAGELFF.

This chain uses TRBV29-1 with TRBJ2-1; 10 positions match TRBD2. CDR3 length equals 14 residues. The germline V gene encodes CDR1 SQVTM and CDR2 ANQGSEA. V lost 7 bases, J lost 0 bases, and 3 bases stayed unmatched. CDR3 sequence (DNA): TGCAGCGCCCTAGCGGGAGTCTCCTACAATGAGCAGTTCTTC. Amino acid sequence: CSALAGVSYNEQFF.

This chain links TRBV9 with TRBJ2-1, with 12 bases identical to TRBD2. V dropped 3 bases and J dropped 6; count of bases not matched to a gene: 7. From germline, CDR1 is SGDLS and CDR2 YYNGEE. The CDR3 runs 16 residues. The CDR3 DNA follows: TGTGCCAGCAGCGCCGCTAGCGGGGGGGGACTCAATGAGCAGTTCTTC. Translating it yields CASSAASGGGLNEQFF.

The chain joins TRBV5-5 to TRBJ2-1; TRBD2 matches at 7 bases. The CDR3 extends over 12 amino acids. Trimming cost V 3 bases and J 7 bases; bases outside gene matches: 1. Germline V gene sequence: CDR1 SGHKS, CDR2 YYEKEE (reference sequence). The CDR3 sequence: CASSWGGNEQFF. In DNA, the CDR3 is TGTGCCAGCAGCTGGGGGGGAAATGAGCAGTTCTTC.

V is TRBV4-3 and J is TRBJ1-2; 9 bases map to TRBD1. The trim removed 1 base at V and 4 bases at J, leaving 4 bases unmatched. The CDR3 is made up of 15 amino acids. Germline CDR1 is LGHNA and CDR2 is YSLEER. This CDR3 is CASSQGTGVVYGYTF. The DNA of the CDR3 is TGCGCCAGCAGCCAAGGGACAGGGGTCGTCTATGGCTACACCTTC.

The CDR3 nucleotides are TGTGCCAGCAGCTTAGCCGGACAGGGAGGGGAGACCCAGTACTTC. Its translation: CASSLAGQGGETQYF. This chain connects TRBV7-9 to TRBJ2-5, with D perhaps TRBD1 (8 bases). The CDR3 covers 15 residues. Between the trimmed V and J ends, which lost 0 bases and 5 bases, there was a span of 13 bases. Looked up from germline, CDR1 is SEHNR and CDR2 is FQNEAQ (reference sequence).

This sequence joins TRBV6-5 and TRBJ2-7, with D perhaps matching TRBD2 (6 bases). The ends were cut back, 6 bases at V and 3 bases at J, with 12 bases in the middle. The germline CDR1 and CDR2 sequences are MNHEY and SVGAGI. The CDR3 is 13 residues long. CDR3 amino acids: CASSPEGSYEQYF. The CDR3 DNA reads TGTGCCAGCAGCCCGGAGGGAAGCTACGAGCAGTACTTC.

The CDR3: CASSFSGGFYEQYF. CDR3 nucleotides: TGTGCCAGCAGTTTTAGCGGGGGTTTCTACGAGCAGTACTTC. The chain employs TRBV28 and TRBJ2-7; 9 bases fit TRBD2. CDR3 size: 14 residues. Per germline, CDR1 MDHEN and CDR2 SYDVKM. The junction had 3 bases not matched to a gene; V was cut back by 3 bases and J by 3 bases.

The V and J genes are TRBV6-1 and TRBJ2-2; 9 bases are a match to TRBD2. CDR3 length: 15 residues. The germline V gene has CDR1 MNHNS and CDR2 SASEGT. Trimming cost V 4 bases and J 4 bases; bases outside gene matches: 4. This chain's CDR3 is CASSVLAGPTGELFF. In nucleotides, the CDR3 is TGTGCCAGCAGTGTTCTAGCGGGGCCCACCGGGGAGCTGTTTTTT.

The genes are TRBV12-5 and TRBJ2-7, with D tentatively TRBD2 (5 bases). The CDR3 covers 19 residues. V lost 6 bases and J 5 bases, leaving 32 bases between the germline ends. Germline V CDR1 and CDR2: LGHNT, FRNRAP. The CDR3, as DNA: TGTGCTAGTGGACCGGTAGGGTCCAAGACATCGCCGCTGAGGGACGAGCAGTACTTC. As protein: CASGPVGSKTSPLRDEQYF.

In regard to this clone: The identical CDR3 is also encoded by other nucleotide sequences in the sample. The chain combines TRBV29-1 with TRBJ2-2, with 7 bases aligning to TRBD2. CDR1 SQVTM and CDR2 ANQGSEA come from the germline V gene. The CDR3 covers 13 residues. V lost 5 bases, J lost 2 bases, and 2 bases stayed unmatched. Here the CDR3 reads CSVTSANTGELFF. The CDR3 bases are TGCAGCGTTACTAGCGCAAACACCGGGGAGCTGTTTTTT.

In its sample, this clone was seen a few times. The J gene is TRBJ1-3, the V gene TRBV4-1; 9 bases line up with TRBD1. The germline gives CDR1 MGHRA, CDR2 YSYEKL. The CDR3 contains 16 residues. V was pared by 6 bases and J by 2 bases, with 8 bases of the junction left unmatched. CDR3 DNA: TGCGCCAGCAGGGCATCAACAGGGGGCCCTGGAAACACCATATATTTT. It is translated as CASRASTGGPGNTIYF.

The chain links TRBV11-2 to TRBJ2-3; TRBD2 matches at 7 bases. The CDR3 length is 15 residues. The trim removed 6 bases at V and 2 bases at J, leaving 8 bases unmatched. CDR1 and CDR2 (germline): SGHAT, FQNNGV. CDR3 nucleotides: TGTGCCAGCAGGTTTAGCGGGCCTCACACAGATACGCAGTATTTT. As protein: CASRFSGPHTDTQYF.

The chain is built from TRBV30 and TRBJ2-3; TRBD2 is a possible D gene (6 bases). The CDR3 runs 15 residues. Trimming stripped 2 bases from V and 0 bases from J, with 12 bases between. The germline gives CDR1 GTSNPN, CDR2 SVGIG (reference sequence). DNA of the CDR3: TGTGCCTGGAGTCGGGACTTCTCTAGCACAGATACGCAGTATTTT. Translated: CAWSRDFSSTDTQYF.

The genes are TRBV29-1 and TRBJ1-2, with 8 bases identical to TRBD1. Germline V CDR1 and CDR2: SQVTM, ANQGSEA. The CDR3 is 15 amino acids. V lost 0 bases and J lost 8; bases outside the gene matches: 11. The CDR3 here is CSVEDGTGQGLGYTF. CDR3 in DNA: TGCAGCGTTGAAGACGGCACCGGACAGGGCCTCGGCTACACCTTC.

The chain recombines TRBV11-2 with TRBJ2-7; TRBD1 is a possible D gene (5 bases). Germline V gene lookup returns CDR1 SGHAT and CDR2 FQNNGV. The CDR3 is made up of 15 amino acids. Deletions cut 1 base from V and 4 bases from J, with 14 bases between. Written as DNA, the CDR3 is TGTGCCAGCAGCTTAGGGTCCCCAGGGATTTACGAGCAGTACGTC. As protein: CASSLGSPGIYEQYV.

The rearrangement uses TRBV27 and TRBJ2-3, with 8 bases matching TRBD2. J was trimmed by 6 bases and V by 7 bases; bases with no gene match: 9. Germline V gene sequence: CDR1 MNHEY, CDR2 SMNVEV (reference sequence). This CDR3 spans 14 amino acids. The CDR3 region has the DNA TGTGCCAGCACTCTGGCGGGGGGCAGGGATACGCAGTATTTT. It encodes CASTLAGGRDTQYF.

This clone was recorded once. V usage is TRBV5-1 and J usage is TRBJ2-1, with 10 bases matching TRBD2. Germline CDR1 and CDR2: SGHRS and YFSETQ. V was clipped by 0 bases and J by 5 bases; unmatched bases: 5. The CDR3 sequence is 16 residues long. This CDR3 reads CASSLEASGSHNEQFF. The CDR3 DNA follows: TGCGCCAGCAGCTTGGAGGCTAGCGGGAGTCACAATGAGCAGTTCTTC.